The rows below give T cell receptor beta chains drawn from one sample of a study of T cells in Graves' hyperthyroidism and ophthalmopathy. Using its own MiXCR run on the multiplex PCR reads, TCRdb lists one record per CDR3 protein. The sample records more than 550,000 distinct CDR3 sequences, approximately 15% being singletons. Sequenced material: blood. These receptors were collected from a man aged 50 to 59 with Graves' hyperthyroidism. Both conserved end residues are part of each CDR3. A D gene is named only where the DNA matches it firmly. Where a row states a size, it is once, few, many or the class of an expanded clone; other rows omit it.

>few|TRBJ1-2|TRBV19|TRBD1
TGTGCCAGTACGGACAGGGGCGACTATGGCTACACCTTC
CASTDRGDYGYTF
>many|TRBJ2-5|TRBV5-1|-
TGCGCCAGCACCCTCCTGAGTCGGAGTGGGGAGACCCAGTACTTC
CASTLLSRSGETQYF
>-|TRBJ1-1|TRBV6-2/TRBV6-3|TRBD1
TGTGCCAGCAGTACCATGGACAGGGGAAGGGGTTGGAACACTGAAGCTTTCTTT
CASSTMDRGRGWNTEAFF
>-|TRBJ1-5|TRBV30|-
TGTGCCAGGAGGGAGGATAGCAATCAGCCCCAGCATTTT
CARREDSNQPQHF
>-|TRBJ2-2|TRBV9|-
TGTGCCAGCAGCCCAACGACTAGGCGGGCCGGGGAGCTGTTTTTT
CASSPTTRRAGELFF
>-|TRBJ2-7|TRBV29-1|-
TGCAGCGTTGTTGGACTCTTTACCTACGAGCAGTACTTC
CSVVGLFTYEQYF
>-|TRBJ2-1|TRBV29-1|TRBD2
TGCAGCGTTGAAACGACTAGCATCAATGAGCAGTTCTTC
CSVETTSINEQFF
>many|TRBJ2-1|TRBV30|-
TGTGCCTGGATGAGGTTAGCGGACTACAATGAGCAGTTCTTC
CAWMRLADYNEQFF
>-|TRBJ1-2|TRBV3-1|-
TGTGCCAGCAGCCAAGATACTGGGTCGCTTTATGGCTACACCTTC
CASSQDTGSLYGYTF
>few|TRBJ1-1|TRBV18|-
TGTGCCAGCTCACCCTTCGCGGGCACTGAAGCTTTCTTT
CASSPFAGTEAFF
>many|TRBJ1-6|TRBV7-3|TRBD1
TGTGCCAGCAGCCTAGAAGGACAGGGTTACAATTCACCCCTCCACTTT
CASSLEGQGYNSPLHF
>many|TRBJ1-1|TRBV5-1|TRBD1
TGCGCCAGCAGCTTTAGACAGGGATTCACTGAAGCTTTCTTT
CASSFRQGFTEAFF
>-|TRBJ1-2|TRBV7-2|TRBD1
TGTGCCAGCAGCTCGCAGGGACAGAGTAACTATGGCTACACCTTC
CASSSQGQSNYGYTF
>-|TRBJ2-1|TRBV7-9|-
TGTGCCAGCAGTCGATCAGGGGTATTGAGCGAGCAGTTCTTC
CASSRSGVLSEQFF
>many|TRBJ2-7|TRBV20-1|-
TGCAGTGCTTCTCCCGGACAGAACCCGACGGGGCAGTACTTC
CSASPGQNPTGQYF
>-|TRBJ2-2|TRBV7-9|-
TGTGCCAGCAGCTTGGCCAGGGACGTTAACGGGGAGCTGTTTTTT
CASSLARDVNGELFF